This is a list of T cell receptor beta chains from one sample in a study of Ad26.COV2.S vaccination and SARS-CoV-2 variants. TCRdb keeps only in-frame clones here, not all; method: immunoSEQ multiplex PCR. This table holds 400,000 to 450,000 clones, 80% to 95% found once. Sequencing was performed on peripheral blood, taken in a trial of Ad26.COV2.S vaccine versus placebo. The source is a person between 18 and 60 years old who received the Ad26.COV2.S COVID-19 vaccine or a placebo. Each CDR3 is given with its conserved first and last residue. The D gene is left open where the match is weak. The size field is filled for only some rows; it gives once, few, many or a size class.

clone_size	v_call	j_call	d_call	cdr3_nt	cdr3_aa
few	TRBV7-9	TRBJ1-1	TRBD1	TGTGCCAGCAGCCTGGGACAGCCGATTGAAGCTTTCTTT	CASSLGQPIEAFF
NA	TRBV7-8	TRBJ2-4	NA	TGTGCCAGCAGCCCCGGCCGCGCCCTAGCCAAAAACATTCAGTACTTC	CASSPGRALAKNIQYF
NA	TRBV25-1	TRBJ1-6	TRBD1	TGTGCCAGCAGCCCTACAGGGGATTCACCCCTCCACTTT	CASSPTGDSPLHF
NA	TRBV10-2	TRBJ2-1	TRBD2	TGCGCCAGCAGTGTAATCGGGGGGACTGGTAATGAGCAGTTCTTC	CASSVIGGTGNEQFF
NA	TRBV19	TRBJ2-3	NA	TGTGCCAGTAGTATACCCGGGGTCGGCACAGATACGCAGTATTTT	CASSIPGVGTDTQYF
NA	TRBV5-1	TRBJ1-6	NA	TGCGCCAGCAGCCCCGTGGGGGAGGGTTCACCCCTCCACTTT	CASSPVGEGSPLHF
NA	TRBV7-9	TRBJ1-2	TRBD1	TGTGCCAGCGCACTTACTGGGACAGGGGAAGATGGCTACACCTTC	CASALTGTGEDGYTF
NA	TRBV3-1/TRBV3-2	TRBJ1-2	NA	TGTGCCAGCAGTCCGGACAGCGCTAACTATGGCTACACCTTC	CASSPDSANYGYTF
NA	TRBV19	TRBJ2-1	TRBD1	TGTGCCAGTAGTCCTAACACAGGGGTCTCGTACAATGAGCAGTTCTTC	CASSPNTGVSYNEQFF
NA	TRBV3-1/TRBV3-2	TRBJ1-5	TRBD1	TGTGCCAGCAGCCAATCCGGGACAGGGGGGGATCAGCCCCAGCATTTT	CASSQSGTGGDQPQHF
NA	TRBV7-2	TRBJ2-3	NA	TGTGCCAGCAGCCCCCTACGGGGCAGGGATACGCAGTATTTT	CASSPLRGRDTQYF
NA	TRBV12-3/TRBV12-4	TRBJ1-1	NA	TGTGCCAGTACCGGTGGAGGAACTGAAGCTTTCTTT	CASTGGGTEAFF
NA	TRBV10-2	TRBJ2-7	NA	TGCGCCAGCCGCCACGAACAGGACCCTTACTACGAGCAGTACTTC	CASRHEQDPYYEQYF
NA	TRBV9	TRBJ2-5	NA	TGTGCCAGCAGCGTAGGTCGGGGGCAAGAGACCCAGTACTTC	CASSVGRGQETQYF
NA	TRBV27	TRBJ2-7	NA	TGTGCCAGCAGTAAACAGGGCCAGTACGAGCAGTACTTC	CASSKQGQYEQYF
once	TRBV4-3	TRBJ2-1	NA	TGCGCCAGCAGCCAGTTGGGGGACATTAGAGATGAGCAGTTCTTC	CASSQLGDIRDEQFF
NA	TRBV27	TRBJ1-5	NA	TGTGCCAGCAGTTTCGGGGATAGCAATCAGCCCCAGCATTTT	CASSFGDSNQPQHF
NA	TRBV9	TRBJ2-2	TRBD1	TGTGCCAGCAGCGTAAATAAAGGGACAGGGAGGACCGGGGAGCTGTTTTTT	CASSVNKGTGRTGELFF
NA	TRBV2	TRBJ1-2	TRBD1	TGTGCCAGCAGCGAAGCCGGGACAGGGGGAGCCTATGGCTACACCTTC	CASSEAGTGGAYGYTF
NA	TRBV15	TRBJ1-1	NA	TGTGCCACCAGCAGAGGACAGAAACTTGAAGCTTTCTTT	CATSRGQKLEAFF
NA	TRBV7-2	TRBJ2-1	TRBD2	TGTGCCAGCAGCTTTACTAGCGGGGGCTACAATGAGCAGTTCTTC	CASSFTSGGYNEQFF
NA	TRBV5-1	TRBJ2-7	NA	TGCGCCAGCAGCTCACAAGGAGGGGAGCTCTACGAGCAGTACTTC	CASSSQGGELYEQYF
NA	TRBV12-3/TRBV12-4	TRBJ2-1	NA	TGTGCCAGCAGGGGCGGGGAGCAGTTCTTC	CASRGGEQFF
NA	TRBV28	TRBJ2-7	NA	TGTGCCAGCAGTCTCTTTACCGAGCAGTACTTC	CASSLFTEQYF
once	TRBV11-3	TRBJ1-6	NA	TGTGCCAGCAGCACAAACCGGGATTCACCCCTCCACTTT	CASSTNRDSPLHF
NA	TRBV5-1	TRBJ2-5	TRBD1	TGCGCCAGCAGCTCAGGACAGGGTGGTATATTCCAAGAGACCCAGTACTTC	CASSSGQGGIFQETQYF
NA	TRBV27	TRBJ2-7	NA	TGTGCCAGCAGACGCAACCGATACGAGCAGTACTTC	CASRRNRYEQYF
NA	TRBV2	TRBJ2-5	NA	TGTGCCAGCAGGGCAAAGACCCAGTACTTC	CASRAKTQYF
NA	TRBV5-1	TRBJ2-3	NA	TGCGCCAGCAGCTCCGACAGCTTCACAGATACGCAGTATTTT	CASSSDSFTDTQYF
NA	TRBV5-1	TRBJ1-6	NA	TGCGCCAGCAGCGGCGCCCAGACGGATTCACCCCTCCACTTT	CASSGAQTDSPLHF
NA	TRBV28	TRBJ2-5	NA	TGTGCCAGCAGTTTACTGGGCTGGGAGACCCAGTACTTC	CASSLLGWETQYF
once	TRBV29-1	TRBJ2-3	TRBD2	TGCAGCGGCGCCTCTTGGGGGGGGGCGCAGTATTTT	CSGASWGGAQYF
once	TRBV5-1	TRBJ2-1	TRBD1	TGCGCCAGCAGCTTCTCAGGGGGCAATGAGCAGTTCTTC	CASSFSGGNEQFF
NA	TRBV14	TRBJ1-1	NA	TGTGCCAGCAGCCATCAGACATACACTGAAGCTTTCTTT	CASSHQTYTEAFF
NA	TRBV5-1	TRBJ2-3	NA	TGCGCCAGCAGCCTAGGACCCGCTGGGCAGTATTTT	CASSLGPAGQYF
NA	TRBV14	TRBJ1-2	TRBD1	TGTGCCAGCAGCCAAGATTGGGAATTCGGAGACAGGGCGGTCTATGGCTACACCTTC	CASSQDWEFGDRAVYGYTF
NA	TRBV5-1	TRBJ2-2	TRBD2	TGCGCCAGCAGGGGACTAGCCTCCGGGGAGCTGTTTTTT	CASRGLASGELFF
once	TRBV19	TRBJ2-7	TRBD1	TGTGCCAGTAGTATTTCGGGACAGGGGTACGAGCAGTACTTC	CASSISGQGYEQYF
NA	TRBV5-1	TRBJ2-7	NA	TGCGCCAGCGGTTATCATGGCAGGTCCCTTGCCTACGAGCAGTACTTC	CASGYHGRSLAYEQYF
NA	TRBV9	TRBJ2-1	TRBD1	TGTGCCAGCAGCGTATCGGCCGTGGACAGGACCTACAATGAGCAGTTCTTC	CASSVSAVDRTYNEQFF
NA	TRBV29-1	TRBJ1-1	TRBD1	TGCAGCGTTGAAGTCACAGGGGGGAACACTGAAGCTTTCTTT	CSVEVTGGNTEAFF
NA	TRBV7-6	TRBJ2-7	NA	TGTGCCAGCAGCGCCATCTCCTACGAGCAGTACTTC	CASSAISYEQYF
once	TRBV7-2	TRBJ2-3	NA	TGTGCCAGCAGCTTATCCGGCTGGTACCCAGATACGCAGTATTTT	CASSLSGWYPDTQYF
once	TRBV19	TRBJ2-1	NA	TGTGCCAGTAGTATGGGACTTAGCTCCTACAATGAGCAGTTCTTC	CASSMGLSSYNEQFF
NA	TRBV4-3	TRBJ1-1	NA	TGCGCCAGCAGCCAAGATGGGAGGACAGTTGGCGAAGCTTTCTTT	CASSQDGRTVGEAFF
NA	TRBV5-1	TRBJ1-1	NA	TGCGCCAGCAGCTTTCGGCAAGGCACTGAAGCTTTCTTT	CASSFRQGTEAFF
NA	TRBV19	TRBJ2-7	NA	TGTGCCAGTAGTATAGCGGACAGCTACGAGCAGTACTTC	CASSIADSYEQYF
NA	TRBV5-1	TRBJ2-7	TRBD2	TGCGCCAGCAGCACAGTAGCGGGGGCAGCCTACGAGCAGTACTTC	CASSTVAGAAYEQYF
few	TRBV7-2	TRBJ2-1	TRBD2	TGTGCCAGCAGCTTAGTCGGGGGGGTTGCCTACAATGAGCAGTTCTTC	CASSLVGGVAYNEQFF
NA	TRBV30	TRBJ1-6	TRBD1	TGTGCCTGGCGCTACAGGGGGCTCTGGGGCACTAATTCACCCCTCCACTTT	CAWRYRGLWGTNSPLHF
NA	TRBV5-5	TRBJ1-1	NA	TGTGCCAGCAGTATTGGGGGGGACACTGAAGCTTTCTTT	CASSIGGDTEAFF
NA	TRBV6-2/TRBV6-3	TRBJ2-2	TRBD2	TGTGCCAGCAGTGGGGGGAGGGAGCCGGTGGCCGGGGAGCTGTTTTTT	CASSGGREPVAGELFF
NA	TRBV5-1	TRBJ2-5	NA	TGCGCCAGCAGCTTTACTATAGGGGGAGGAGAAGCGGAGACCCAGTACTTC	CASSFTIGGGEAETQYF
NA	TRBV5-1	TRBJ1-2	NA	TGCGCCAGCAGCTTGGCCCCGTTTATTAAGGCCGAAGCTAACTATGGCTACACCTTC	CASSLAPFIKAEANYGYTF
NA	TRBV5-1	TRBJ2-3	NA	TGCGCCAGCAGCTCTGGACAGACGAACACAGATACGCAGTATTTT	CASSSGQTNTDTQYF
NA	TRBV29-1	TRBJ2-1	NA	TGCAGCGTCTGCGACCCCTACAATGAGCAGTTCTTC	CSVCDPYNEQFF
NA	TRBV19	TRBJ1-1	NA	TGTGCCAGTAGTTCGGGGGGCACTGAAGCTTTCTTT	CASSSGGTEAFF